These 32 T cell receptor beta chains came from one sample sequenced in a study of blood T cell repertoires in COVID-19. This table comes from immunoSEQ multiplex PCR, and its TCRdb copy is limited to in-frame clones, with some not included. The sample carries about 240,000 clones, around 85% recorded once. Sequenced input: peripheral blood. Receptors were obtained from a man aged 55-75 years with acute or convalescent COVID-19.

This clone was seen a single time. V usage is TRBV18 and J usage is TRBJ1-1; D might be TRBD1 (6 bases). Trimming took off 4 bases at V and 0 bases at J, with 12 bases between the two ends. The CDR3 is 15 residues long. Germline assignment: CDR1 KGHSH and CDR2 LQKENI. DNA for the CDR3: TGTGCCAGCTCACGCGAACAGGGTATGAACACTGAAGCTTTCTTT. It yields the protein CASSREQGMNTEAFF.

The rearrangement joins TRBV6-5 to TRBJ2-7; 8 bases match TRBD1. V was clipped by 6 bases and J by 5 bases; unmatched bases: 3. This CDR3 is built from 12 residues. Germline CDR1 reads MNHEY; CDR2 reads SVGAGI. The CDR3 DNA reads as TGTGCCAGCAGACGGACAGGGAACGAGCAGTACTTC. It specifies CASRRTGNEQYF.

This clone has more than one count but fewer than ten. The rearrangement joins TRBV18 to TRBJ1-5; perhaps TRBD1 as D (6 bases). CDR1 and CDR2 from the germline V gene are KGHSH and LQKENI. The V gene lost 3 bases and the J gene lost 4 bases, with 7 bases spanning the gap. The CDR3 extends over 13 amino acids. In DNA, the CDR3 is TGTGCCAGCTCACCGGGGACAAATCAGCCCCAGCATTTT. Residues: CASSPGTNQPQHF.

This clone was observed a handful of times. The chain joins TRBV4-1 to TRBJ2-1; 10 bases are shared with TRBD2. V trimming: 1 base; J trimming: 4 bases; junction bases outside the gene matches: 4. The CDR3 contains 16 residues. Germline CDR1 reads MGHRA; CDR2 reads YSYEKL. CDR3 region: CASSQGLAGAYNEQFF. DNA for the CDR3: TGCGCCAGCAGCCAAGGTCTAGCGGGGGCTTACAATGAGCAGTTCTTC.

The rearrangement links TRBV11-1 to TRBJ1-1; D gene uncertain. Per the germline V gene, CDR1 is SGHAT and CDR2 is FQDESV (reference sequence). CDR3 length equals 13 residues. V lost 1 base and J lost 0, with 3 bases in between. Written as DNA, the CDR3 is TGTGCCAGCAGCTTAGGTATGAACACTGAAGCTTTCTTT. It yields the protein CASSLGMNTEAFF.

The V call is TRBV3-1 (or the pseudogene TRBV3-2), the J call TRBJ2-7, with TRBD2 matching over 8 bases. From germline, CDR1 is LGHDT and CDR2 YNNKEL (reference sequence). V shed 0 bases, J shed 5 bases, and the junction held 6 bases outside the gene matches. The CDR3 spans 15 residues. CDR3: CASSQDVTSEDEQYF. The CDR3, as DNA: TGTGCCAGCAGCCAAGATGTGACTAGCGAGGACGAGCAGTACTTC.

V usage is TRBV10-1 and J usage is TRBJ2-7, with D possibly TRBD2 on 5 matching bases. V was shortened by 5 bases and J by 0 bases, with 8 bases between the two germline ends. The germline V gene encodes CDR1 WNHNN and CDR2 SYGVQD (reference sequence). The CDR3 has 13 residues. CDR3 DNA sequence: TGCGCCAGCAGTATTAGCGCCTCCTACGAGCAGTACTTC. This gives the protein CASSISASYEQYF.

The chain carries TRBV10-3 and TRBJ2-5; TRBD1 is a possible D gene (6 bases). Trimming took off 0 bases at V and 6 bases at J, with 11 bases between the two ends. CDR1 and CDR2 (germline): ENHRY, SYGVKD. This CDR3 is 14 amino acids long. The DNA for the CDR3 is TGTGCCATCAGTGAGTCTGGGCAGGGGAAGACCCAGTACTTC. Translating it yields CAISESGQGKTQYF.

The chain is built from TRBV6-2 or TRBV6-3 and TRBJ2-1, with 7 bases lining up with TRBD2. The germline V gene has CDR1 MNHEY and CDR2 SVGEGT. CDR3 length equals 17 residues. The ends lost 0 bases at V and 4 bases at J; junction bases unmatched: 9. This chain's CDR3 is CASSYSPSSGLYNEQFF. The CDR3, as DNA: TGTGCCAGCAGTTACTCGCCTTCTAGCGGACTTTACAATGAGCAGTTCTTC.

V and J are TRBV10-3 and TRBJ1-1, with D possibly TRBD1 on 6 matching bases. The V and J ends lost 2 bases and 6 bases respectively, with 10 bases between them. The CDR3 contains 13 residues. Germline values: CDR1 ENHRY, CDR2 SYGVKD. Here the CDR3 DNA reads TGTGCCATCAGTGAGCTCAGGGGCCCTGAAGCTTTCTTT. Translation gives CAISELRGPEAFF.

There are a few counts of this clone. This rearrangement joins TRBV6-1 to TRBJ1-4; no reliable D call. Germline CDR1 reads MNHNS; CDR2 reads SASEGT. Trimming pared 2 bases from V and 8 bases from J, leaving 12 bases between. This CDR3 region has 14 residues. The CDR3 here is CASSESSEQEKLFF. DNA of the CDR3: TGTGCCAGCAGTGAATCATCGGAGCAGGAAAAACTGTTTTTT.

The chain recombines TRBV25-1 with TRBJ2-1, with D perhaps TRBD1 (6 bases). Deletions cut 5 bases from V and 10 bases from J, with 24 bases between. Per the germline V gene, CDR1 is MGHDK and CDR2 is SYGVNS. This CDR3 is 16 amino acids long. In nucleotides, the CDR3 is TGTGCCAGCAGTTTTCCCGGACAGCGTTTAGTGGAGGAGCAGTTCTTC. Its translation is CASSFPGQRLVEEQFF.

V gene TRBV7-2 combines with J gene TRBJ2-5; TRBD2 aligns across 7 bases. The germline gives CDR1 SGHTA, CDR2 FQGNSA. This CDR3 has 14 residues. Losses at the gene ends were 3 bases for V and 5 bases for J; bases not matched to a gene: 6. The DNA for the CDR3 is TGTGCCAGCAGCTTCGGCGGGAGCGCTGAGACCCAGTACTTC. Its protein is CASSFGGSAETQYF.

V is TRBV5-1 and J is TRBJ2-3; TRBD2 might be the D (6 bases). Germline V CDR1 and CDR2: SGHRS, YFSETQ. The CDR3 has 15 residues. The V end was cut by 4 bases, the J end by 2 bases, with 14 bases between. The CDR3 is CASSPAGSDTDTQYF. The CDR3 nucleotides read TGCGCCAGCAGCCCGGCGGGGAGCGACACAGATACGCAGTATTTT.

This clone was counted a single time. This chain links TRBV3-1 (or the pseudogene TRBV3-2) with TRBJ1-6, with TRBD1 matching over 8 bases. This CDR3 contains 14 residues. Germline lookup yields CDR1 LGHDT and CDR2 YNNKEL (reference sequence). J lost 9 bases, V lost 5 bases, and 6 bases had no gene match. DNA for the CDR3: TGTGCCAGCAGCTCTAGGACAGGGTCTTCACCCCTCCACTTT. Residues: CASSSRTGSSPLHF.

This chain links TRBV19 with TRBJ1-1; D ambiguous. The CDR3 runs to 14 residues. The ends were cut back, 2 bases at V and 1 base at J, with 8 bases in the middle. Germline lookup yields CDR1 LNHDA and CDR2 SQIVND (reference sequence). The CDR3 region has the DNA TGTGCCAGTAGTATAAGAGCCGCGAACACTGAAGCTTTCTTT. It encodes CASSIRAANTEAFF.

CDR3 in DNA: TGTGCCAGCATTCTTGGACTAGCGGGAGCATCAGATACGCAGTATTTT. Amino acid sequence: CASILGLAGASDTQYF. The V and J genes are TRBV28 and TRBJ2-3; TRBD2 aligns across 13 bases. The length of the CDR3 is 16 residues. The germline gives CDR1 MDHEN, CDR2 SYDVKM. The trim removed 7 bases at V and 4 bases at J, leaving 8 bases unmatched. The variable domain in full, completed from reference TRBV28 and TRBJ2-3, reads DVKVTQSSRYLVKRTGEKVFLECVQDMDHENMFWYRQDPGLGLRLIYFSYDVKMKEKGDIPEGYSVSREKKERFSLILESASTNQTSMYLCASILGLAGASDTQYFGPGTRLTVL.

The chain has TRBV13 and TRBJ2-7, with TRBD2 matching over 7 bases. V dropped 3 bases and J dropped 3; count of bases not matched to a gene: 5. In germline, CDR1 is PRHDT, CDR2 FYEKMQ (reference sequence). CDR3 length equals 14 residues. CDR3 nucleotides: TGTGCCAGCAGCTTGGGGAGGGCTGACTACGAGCAGTACTTC. Amino acid sequence: CASSLGRADYEQYF.

J is TRBJ2-7 and V is TRBV19, with 11 bases matching TRBD2. V lost 5 bases, J lost 4 bases, and 10 bases stayed unmatched. This CDR3 spans 16 amino acids. Germline lookup yields CDR1 LNHDA and CDR2 SQIVND (reference sequence). The CDR3 coding sequence is TGTGCCAGTAGTCCACCGGAGGCTAGCGGGAGGTACGAGCAGTACTTC. Residues: CASSPPEASGRYEQYF. Using reference TRBV19 and TRBJ2-7 for the parts outside the CDR3, the full variable domain is DGGITQSPKYLFRKEGQNVTLSCEQNLNHDAMYWYRQDPGQGLRLIYYSQIVNDFQKGDIAEGYSVSREKKESFPLTVTSAQKNPTAFYLCASSPPEASGRYEQYFGPGTRLTVT.

The chain links TRBV11-2 to TRBJ2-1; 9 nucleotides align to TRBD2. V lost 6 bases, J lost 5 bases, and 11 bases stayed unmatched. This CDR3 has 16 residues. The germline gives CDR1 SGHAT, CDR2 FQNNGV. In DNA form, the CDR3 reads TGTGCCAGCAGTTGGGCCACTAGCGGGCTAGACAATGAGCAGTTCTTC. Its translation is CASSWATSGLDNEQFF.

The chain employs TRBV4-3 and TRBJ1-3; D unresolved. Trimming pared 0 bases from V and 9 bases from J, leaving 12 bases between. Germline-derived CDR1 and CDR2 are LGHNA and YSLEER. The CDR3 sequence is 14 residues long. The CDR3 here is CASSQDLKGGTIYF. CDR3 nucleotide sequence: TGCGCCAGCAGCCAAGATCTAAAGGGAGGCACCATATATTTT.

The J gene is TRBJ1-5, the V gene TRBV6-5; 7 bases line up with TRBD1. CDR1 is MNHEY and CDR2 is SVGAGI in the germline V gene. The CDR3 length is 16 residues. J gave up 11 bases and V 4 bases, and 17 bases lay outside the gene matches. CDR3 in amino acids: CASSSSPTGKGLAQHF. The CDR3 DNA sequence: TGTGCCAGCAGTTCCTCACCGACAGGGAAGGGGTTAGCCCAGCATTTT.

The chain uses TRBV10-2 and TRBJ2-3, with D perhaps matching TRBD2 (6 bases). The CDR3 is made up of 16 amino acids. The V gene's germline CDR1 is WSHSY and CDR2 SAAADI. The V and J ends lost 6 bases and 6 bases respectively, with 22 bases between them. CDR3 sequence (DNA): TGCGCCAGCAGCGACTATCTAGCGTGGGGGACGGATACGCAGTATTTT. This gives the protein CASSDYLAWGTDTQYF.

This rearrangement joins TRBV6-5 to TRBJ2-5; maybe TRBD1 (5 bases). The CDR3 spans 14 residues. Germline-derived CDR1 and CDR2 are MNHEY and SVGAGI. V dropped 2 bases and J dropped 4 bases, with 11 bases sitting between them. DNA of the CDR3: TGTGCCAGCAGTTACGGGCAGGGTGGAGAGACCCAGTACTTC. Encoded protein: CASSYGQGGETQYF.

The chain uses TRBV5-1 and TRBJ1-4; 7 positions match TRBD1. The V and J ends lost 3 bases and 4 bases, in that order; junction bases with no gene match: 3. Per germline, CDR1 SGHRS and CDR2 YFSETQ. CDR3 length equals 14 residues. This CDR3 reads CASSWTGFNEKLFF. CDR3 in DNA: TGCGCCAGCAGCTGGACAGGATTTAATGAAAAACTGTTTTTT.

Concerning this clone: Other DNA sequences in the sample encode the same CDR3. The V call is TRBV19, the J call TRBJ2-5; no firm D call. CDR1 LNHDA and CDR2 SQIVND come from the germline V gene (reference sequence). V lost 3 bases and J lost 5, with 10 bases in between. The length of the CDR3 is 13 residues. CDR3 nucleotides: TGTGCCAGTAGTATCGGCAGGTTGGAGACCCAGTACTTC. This translates into CASSIGRLETQYF.

The chain is built from TRBV7-9 and TRBJ2-3; no firm D call. Trimming removed 1 base at V and 0 bases at J, with 17 bases between. The CDR3 covers 18 residues. The germline gives CDR1 SEHNR, CDR2 FQNEAQ (reference sequence). CDR3: CASSLVPTFAASTDTQYF. In DNA, the CDR3 is TGTGCCAGCAGCTTAGTCCCCACCTTCGCGGCTAGCACAGATACGCAGTATTTT.

This chain uses TRBV19 with TRBJ2-4; the match to TRBD1 covers 7 bases. V shed 6 bases and J 2 bases; nucleotides not matched to a gene: 4. CDR3 length equals 14 residues. Per germline, CDR1 LNHDA and CDR2 SQIVND (reference sequence). The CDR3 sequence: CASRIQGTKNIQYF. Written as DNA, the CDR3 is TGTGCCAGTAGGATACAGGGGACCAAAAACATTCAGTACTTC.

This clone came up once. The genes are TRBV3-1 (or the pseudogene TRBV3-2) and TRBJ1-4, with D unclear. This CDR3 has 14 residues. Trimming cost V 4 bases and J 8 bases, with 14 bases left between them. Germline assignment: CDR1 LGHDT and CDR2 YNNKEL (reference sequence). CDR3 sequence: CASSPYSGQEKLFF. The CDR3 DNA sequence: TGTGCCAGCAGCCCCTACAGCGGGCAGGAAAAACTGTTTTTT.

The chain has TRBV28 and TRBJ1-1, with a possible D match to TRBD1 (6 bases). The CDR3 has 15 amino acids. Trimming cost V 6 bases and J 1 base, with 15 bases left between them. Germline V gives CDR1 MDHEN, CDR2 SYDVKM. CDR3 bases: TGTGCCAGCAGCCGGACCGGGACAAAGAACACTGAAGCTTTCTTT. This encodes CASSRTGTKNTEAFF.

This clone was seen once. CDR3 DNA sequence: TGTGCCAGCAGCTTCTCTGGAGAACCTGGAAACACCATATATTTT. It codes for CASSFSGEPGNTIYF. The rearrangement joins TRBV7-9 to TRBJ1-3; no firm D call. The CDR3 has 15 amino acids. Germline V CDR1 and CDR2: SEHNR, FQNEAQ (reference sequence). Trimming pared 3 bases from V and 2 bases from J, leaving 11 bases between.

The chain is built from TRBV5-1 and TRBJ2-1; D is perhaps TRBD1 (5 bases). CDR1 is SGHRS, CDR2 YFSETQ, per germline. The length of the CDR3 is 16 residues. Trimming pared 0 bases from V and 1 base from J, leaving 11 bases between. In nucleotides, the CDR3 is TGCGCCAGCAGCTTGGGACAGTCAGTTTCCTACAATGAGCAGTTCTTC. It translates to CASSLGQSVSYNEQFF.